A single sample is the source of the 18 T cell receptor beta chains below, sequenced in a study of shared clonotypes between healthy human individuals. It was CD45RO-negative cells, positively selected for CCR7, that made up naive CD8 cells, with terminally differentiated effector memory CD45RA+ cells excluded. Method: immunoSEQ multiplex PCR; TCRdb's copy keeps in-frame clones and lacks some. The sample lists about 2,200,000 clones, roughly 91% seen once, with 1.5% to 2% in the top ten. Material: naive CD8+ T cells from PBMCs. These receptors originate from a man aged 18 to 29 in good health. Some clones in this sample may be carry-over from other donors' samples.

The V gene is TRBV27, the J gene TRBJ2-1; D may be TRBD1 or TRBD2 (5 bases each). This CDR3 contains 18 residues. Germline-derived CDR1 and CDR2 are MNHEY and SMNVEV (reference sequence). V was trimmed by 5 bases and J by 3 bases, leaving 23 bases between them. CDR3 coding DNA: TGTGCCAGCAGTCGCTACCAGCCGAGGACACGGGGCTACAATGAGCAGTTCTTC. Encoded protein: CASSRYQPRTRGYNEQFF.

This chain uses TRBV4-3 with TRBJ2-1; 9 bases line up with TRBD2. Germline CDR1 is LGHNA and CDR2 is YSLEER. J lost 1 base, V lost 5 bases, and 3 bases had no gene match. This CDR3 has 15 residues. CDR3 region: CASSSGLASYNEQFF. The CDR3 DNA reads TGCGCCAGCAGCTCAGGACTAGCGTCCTACAATGAGCAGTTCTTC.

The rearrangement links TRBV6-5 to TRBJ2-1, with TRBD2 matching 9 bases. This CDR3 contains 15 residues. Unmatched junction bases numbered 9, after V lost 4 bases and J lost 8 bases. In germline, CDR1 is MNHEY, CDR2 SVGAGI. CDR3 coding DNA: TGTGCCAGCAGTTTCATAGCGGGAGACGGCGATGAGCAGTTCTTC. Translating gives CASSFIAGDGDEQFF.

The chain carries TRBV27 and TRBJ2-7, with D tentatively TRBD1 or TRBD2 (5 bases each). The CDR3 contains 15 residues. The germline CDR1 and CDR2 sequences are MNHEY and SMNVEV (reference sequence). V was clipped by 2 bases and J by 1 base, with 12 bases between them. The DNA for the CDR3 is TGTGCCAGCAGTTTACGGGACGTCGGATCCTACGAGCAGTACTTC. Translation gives CASSLRDVGSYEQYF.

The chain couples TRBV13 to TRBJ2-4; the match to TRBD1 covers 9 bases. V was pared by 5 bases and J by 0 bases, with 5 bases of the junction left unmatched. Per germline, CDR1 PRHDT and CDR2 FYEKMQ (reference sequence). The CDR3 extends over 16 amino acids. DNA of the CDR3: TGTGCCAGCAGCCCTGGACAGGGGCTAGCCAAAAACATTCAGTACTTC. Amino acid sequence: CASSPGQGLAKNIQYF.

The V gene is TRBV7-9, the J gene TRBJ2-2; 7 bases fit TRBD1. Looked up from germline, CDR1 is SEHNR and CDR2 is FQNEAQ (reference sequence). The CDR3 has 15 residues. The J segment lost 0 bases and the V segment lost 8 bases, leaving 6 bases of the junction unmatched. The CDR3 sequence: CASVPGTANTGELFF. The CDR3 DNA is TGTGCCAGCGTTCCCGGGACAGCGAACACCGGGGAGCTGTTTTTT.

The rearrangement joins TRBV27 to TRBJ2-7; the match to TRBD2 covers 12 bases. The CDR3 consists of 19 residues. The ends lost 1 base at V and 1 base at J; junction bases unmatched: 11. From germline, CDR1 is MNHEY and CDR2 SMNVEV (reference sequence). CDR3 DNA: TGTGCCAGCAGTTTATTTCCCCCACTAGCGGGAGGACTATCCTACGAGCAGTACTTC. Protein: CASSLFPPLAGGLSYEQYF.

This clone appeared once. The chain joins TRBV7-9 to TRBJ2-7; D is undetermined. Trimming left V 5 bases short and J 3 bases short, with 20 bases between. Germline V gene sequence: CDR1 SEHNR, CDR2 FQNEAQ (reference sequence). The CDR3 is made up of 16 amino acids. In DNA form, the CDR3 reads TGTGCCAGCAGCGGATTACCACCGAAAAATGACTACGAGCAGTACTTC. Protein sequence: CASSGLPPKNDYEQYF.

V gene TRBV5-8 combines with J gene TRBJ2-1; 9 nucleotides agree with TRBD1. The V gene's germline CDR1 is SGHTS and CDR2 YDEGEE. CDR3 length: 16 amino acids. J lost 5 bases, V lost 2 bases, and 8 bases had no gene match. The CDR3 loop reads CASSFGTGFFHNEQFF. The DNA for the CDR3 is TGTGCCAGCAGCTTCGGGACAGGGTTTTTTCACAATGAGCAGTTCTTC.

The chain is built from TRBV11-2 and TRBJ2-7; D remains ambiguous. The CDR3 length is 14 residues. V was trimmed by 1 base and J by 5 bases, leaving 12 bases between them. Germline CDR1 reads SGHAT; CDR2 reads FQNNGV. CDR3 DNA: TGTGCCAGCAGCTTAGCCCAGAGAAACGACGAGCAGTACTTC. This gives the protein CASSLAQRNDEQYF. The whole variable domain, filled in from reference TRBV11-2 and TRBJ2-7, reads EAGVAQSPRYKIIEKRQSVAFWCNPISGHATLYWYQQILGQGPKLLIQFQNNGVVDDSQLPKDRFSAERLKGVDSTLKIQPAKLEDSAVYLCASSLAQRNDEQYFGPGTRLTVT.

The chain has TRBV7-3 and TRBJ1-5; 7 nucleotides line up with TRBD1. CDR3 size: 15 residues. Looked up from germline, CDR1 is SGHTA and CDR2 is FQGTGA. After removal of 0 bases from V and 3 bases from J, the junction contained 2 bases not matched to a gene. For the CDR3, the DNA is TGTGCCAGCAGCTTAACGGGACAGTTCAATCAGCCCCAGCATTTT. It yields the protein CASSLTGQFNQPQHF.

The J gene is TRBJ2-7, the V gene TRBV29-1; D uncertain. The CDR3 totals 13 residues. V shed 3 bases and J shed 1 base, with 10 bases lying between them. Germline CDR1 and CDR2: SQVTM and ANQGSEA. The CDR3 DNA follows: TGCAGCGTTGAGTCGGCGGCGTCCTACGAGCAGTACTTC. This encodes CSVESAASYEQYF.

The CDR3 sequence is CASSLGGRSTDTQYF. As DNA, the CDR3 is TGTGCCAGCAGCCTCGGAGGGCGGAGCACAGATACGCAGTATTTT. This sequence joins TRBV5-4 and TRBJ2-3; a weak D match, TRBD2 (6 bases). Trimming took 4 bases from V and 0 from J, leaving 12 bases between them. The CDR3 is 15 amino acids. Germline V gives CDR1 SGHNT, CDR2 YYREEE (reference sequence).

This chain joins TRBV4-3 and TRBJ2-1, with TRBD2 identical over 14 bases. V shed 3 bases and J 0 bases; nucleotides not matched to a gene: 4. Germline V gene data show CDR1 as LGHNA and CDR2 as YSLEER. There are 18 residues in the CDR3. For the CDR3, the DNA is TGCGCCAGCAGCCAGGGACTAGCGGGAGTGGGCTCCTACAATGAGCAGTTCTTC. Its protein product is CASSQGLAGVGSYNEQFF.

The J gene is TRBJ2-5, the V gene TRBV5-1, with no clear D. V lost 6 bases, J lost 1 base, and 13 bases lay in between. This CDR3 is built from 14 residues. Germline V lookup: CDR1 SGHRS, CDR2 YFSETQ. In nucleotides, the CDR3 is TGCGCCAGCAAGAGAAGAACAGCCCAAGAGACCCAGTACTTC. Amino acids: CASKRRTAQETQYF.

CDR3: CASSLSWYGYTF. CDR3 nucleotides: TGTGCCAGCAGCTTATCCTGGTACGGCTACACCTTC. The genes are TRBV7-9 and TRBJ1-2; D unresolved. The CDR3 length is 12 residues. V shed 2 bases and J shed 8 bases, with 9 bases lying between them. Germline V lookup: CDR1 SEHNR, CDR2 FQNEAQ (reference sequence).

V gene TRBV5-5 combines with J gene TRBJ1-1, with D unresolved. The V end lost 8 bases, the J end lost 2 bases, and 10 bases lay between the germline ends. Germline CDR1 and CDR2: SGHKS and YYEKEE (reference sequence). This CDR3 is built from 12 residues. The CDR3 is CASMGGNTEAFF. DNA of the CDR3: TGTGCCAGTATGGGAGGTAACACTGAAGCTTTCTTT.

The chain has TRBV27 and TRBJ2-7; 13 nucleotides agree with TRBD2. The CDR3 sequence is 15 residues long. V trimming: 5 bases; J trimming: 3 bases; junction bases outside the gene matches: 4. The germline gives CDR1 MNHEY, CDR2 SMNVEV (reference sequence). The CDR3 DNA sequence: TGTGCCAGCAGTCCCGGGACTAGCGGGATCTACGAGCAGTACTTC. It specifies CASSPGTSGIYEQYF.